This section outlines one T cell receptor (beta chain) sequence together with its context. The data originate from a study of shared clonotypes between healthy human individuals. Generated by immunoSEQ multiplex PCR, the TCRdb table keeps only in-frame clones and is missing some. The repertoire holds 2 million to 2.5 million clones, with just over 90% as singletons. This CDR3 region has 18 residues. CDR1 and CDR2 from the germline V gene are SQVTM and ANQGSEA. Trimming cost V 7 bases and J 4 bases; bases outside gene matches: 19. Sequencing was done on a sample of naive CD4+ T cells from PBMCs. Described subset: CD45RA+ positively selected. The origin of this receptor is a man in his late teens or twenties in good health. Some clones in this sample may be carry-over from other donors' samples. The chain joins TRBV29-1 to TRBJ2-1; 10 bases map to TRBD2. CDR3 nucleotides: TGCAGCGCGCGTTGGGGGCTAGCGGGGGCCGGTTCTTACAATGAGCAGTTCTTC. Its protein is CSARWGLAGAGSYNEQFF.